These 31 T cell receptor beta chains originate from one sample sequenced in a study of cytomegalovirus exposure and HLA in healthy donors. This PCR relied on a set of 60 Vbeta primers and 13 Jbeta primers. The repertoire was sequenced with immunoSEQ multiplex PCR; TCRdb's copy has only in-frame clones and lacks some. The repertoire consists of 85,000 to 120,000 clones, with about 70% occurring once and the leading ten covering less than 0.95%. Sequenced: PBMCs. The receptors were gathered from a boy aged 5 to 17 in good health and CMV-seronegative.

The chain links TRBV7-6 to TRBJ2-4, with D maybe TRBD1 (7 bases). The CDR3 contains 14 residues. Per germline, CDR1 SGHVS and CDR2 FNYEAQ. V was trimmed by 5 bases and J by 5 bases, leaving 13 bases between them. The CDR3 loop reads CASSQGGTENIQYF. In nucleotides, the CDR3 is TGTGCCAGCAGCCAAGGGGGGACAGAAAACATTCAGTACTTC. Drawing the rest from reference TRBV7-6 and TRBJ2-4, the complete variable domain is GAGVSQSPRYKVTKRGQDVALRCDPISGHVSLYWYRQALGQGPEFLTYFNYEAQQDKSGLPNDRFSAERPEGSISTLTIQRTEQRDSAMYRCASSQGGTENIQYFGAGTRLSVL.

CDR3 bases: TGTGCCAGCACCGGGATAGCGGACTCCTACAATGAGCAGTTCTTC. Its protein product is CASTGIADSYNEQFF. V usage is TRBV7-2 and J usage is TRBJ2-1, with D possibly matching TRBD2 (6 bases). Between the trimmed V and J ends, which lost 7 bases and 0 bases, there was a span of 13 bases. From germline, CDR1 is SGHTA and CDR2 FQGNSA. CDR3 length: 15 amino acids.

The CDR3 loop reads CSVEKQGKIEAFF. DNA of the CDR3: TGCAGCGTGGAAAAACAGGGGAAGATTGAAGCTTTCTTT. The V and J genes are TRBV29-1 and TRBJ1-1, with TRBD1 matching 7 bases. V gave up 6 bases and J gave up 7 bases; unmatched junction bases: 11. The CDR3 contains 13 residues. The germline V gene has CDR1 SQVTM and CDR2 ANQGSEA.

The chain carries TRBV6-5 and TRBJ2-3; TRBD2 matches at 12 bases. Germline CDR1 and CDR2: MNHEY and SVGAGI. The CDR3 has 15 amino acids. Trimming removed 6 bases from V and 5 bases from J; junction bases left unmatched: 6. The CDR3 DNA reads TGTGCCAGCAGACCGACTAGCGGGAGAATAGATACGCAGTATTTT. Translated: CASRPTSGRIDTQYF.

The V gene is TRBV6-5, the J gene TRBJ2-3; D call uncertain. The CDR3 consists of 14 residues. Looked up from germline, CDR1 is MNHEY and CDR2 is SVGAGI. The germline V and J ends were trimmed by 4 bases and 5 bases, with 13 bases remaining between them. The DNA of the CDR3 is TGTGCCAGCAGTTCCGTCGGTTCTGGAGATACGCAGTATTTT. Translating gives CASSSVGSGDTQYF.

As DNA, the CDR3 is TGTGCCAGCAGCTTAAGAGGAGGGATGGCTAATGAAAAACTGTTTTTT. Amino acid sequence: CASSLRGGMANEKLFF. The chain carries TRBV7-2 and TRBJ1-4, with D unresolved. Trimming shortened V by 2 bases and J by 3 bases, and 13 bases separated the two germline ends. Germline V lookup: CDR1 SGHTA, CDR2 FQGNSA. The CDR3 totals 16 residues. The whole variable domain, filled in from reference TRBV7-2 and TRBJ1-4, reads GAGVSQSPSNKVTEKGKDVELRCDPISGHTALYWYRQSLGQGLEFLIYFQGNSAPDKSGLPSDRFSAERTGGSVSTLTIQRTQQEDSAVYLCASSLRGGMANEKLFFGSGTQLSVL.

The chain is built from TRBV7-2 and TRBJ1-1, with D possibly TRBD1 on 5 matching bases. V shed 4 bases and J shed 6 bases, with 15 bases lying between them. The CDR3 consists of 14 residues. Germline CDR1 and CDR2: SGHTA and FQGNSA. CDR3 sequence: CASSSQPPGAEAFF. The CDR3 DNA follows: TGTGCCAGCAGCTCACAGCCTCCGGGGGCTGAAGCTTTCTTT.

This clone was recorded only once. The chain combines TRBV6-5 with TRBJ2-1; TRBD1 aligns across 11 bases. Per the germline V gene, CDR1 is MNHEY and CDR2 is SVGAGI. The V segment lost 1 base and the J segment 4 bases; nucleotides outside the gene matches: 0. The CDR3 length is 15 residues. CDR3 DNA sequence: TGTGCCAGCAGTTACTGGGACAGGGGGTACAATGAGCAGTTCTTC. Amino acid sequence: CASSYWDRGYNEQFF.

The chain uses TRBV7-6 and TRBJ1-5, with 10 positions matching TRBD1. The ends lost 3 bases at V and 4 bases at J; junction bases unmatched: 3. Germline lookup yields CDR1 SGHVS and CDR2 FNYEAQ. CDR3 length: 15 amino acids. CDR3 coding DNA: TGTGCCAGCAGCTTCGACAGGGGGCCTAATCAGCCCCAGCATTTT. It translates to CASSFDRGPNQPQHF.

The genes are TRBV9 and TRBJ1-3; possible D gene TRBD1, 6 bases. V was shortened by 4 bases and J by 2 bases, with 16 bases between the two germline ends. Germline loops: CDR1 SGDLS, CDR2 YYNGEE. The CDR3 totals 16 residues. The CDR3 protein is CASSQKQGGTGNTIYF. CDR3 bases: TGTGCCAGCAGCCAGAAACAGGGAGGGACTGGAAACACCATATATTTT.

The chain joins TRBV15 to TRBJ1-1; D ambiguous. This CDR3 comprises 13 residues. Trimming removed 0 bases at V and 2 bases at J, with 4 bases between. Germline CDR1 and CDR2: LNHNV and YYDKDF (reference sequence). CDR3 amino acids: CATSREGNTEAFF. The CDR3 DNA follows: TGTGCCACCAGCAGAGAGGGCAACACTGAAGCTTTCTTT.

The CDR3, as DNA: TGTGCCAGCAGTTTGAACACCAACACTGAAGCTTTCTTT. Its protein is CASSLNTNTEAFF. The V gene is TRBV28, the J gene TRBJ1-1; D remains ambiguous. CDR3 length equals 13 residues. Germline V CDR1 and CDR2: MDHEN, SYDVKM. V was pared by 3 bases and J by 2 bases, with 7 bases between. Full variable domain (outside the CDR3, taken from reference TRBV28 and TRBJ1-1): DVKVTQSSRYLVKRTGEKVFLECVQDMDHENMFWYRQDPGLGLRLIYFSYDVKMKEKGDIPEGYSVSREKKERFSLILESASTNQTSMYLCASSLNTNTEAFFGQGTRLTVV.

In nucleotides, the CDR3 is TGCGCCAGCAGCCCCAAAGAAGCTACCGGGGAGCTGTTTTTT. Encoded protein: CASSPKEATGELFF. The chain has TRBV5-1 and TRBJ2-2; D uncertain. The CDR3 sequence is 14 residues long. Deletions cut 4 bases from V and 5 bases from J, with 12 bases between. Per germline, CDR1 SGHRS and CDR2 YFSETQ.

This chain connects TRBV9 to TRBJ2-1, with TRBD2 matching over 13 bases. Trimming at V came to 0 bases and at J to 8 bases, leaving 2 bases not matched to a gene. CDR1 and CDR2 from the germline V gene are SGDLS and YYNGEE. The CDR3 loop spans 15 amino acids. The CDR3 nucleotides read TGTGCCAGCAGCGTAGCACTAGCGGGAGGGTATGAGCAGTTCTTC. It translates to CASSVALAGGYEQFF.

V is TRBV29-1 and J is TRBJ2-1; TRBD1 matches 7 bases. This CDR3 contains 13 residues. CDR1 SQVTM and CDR2 ANQGSEA come from the germline V gene. Unmatched junction bases numbered 4, after V lost 4 bases and J lost 4 bases. The CDR3 loop is CSVGGTEYNEQFF. The DNA for the CDR3 is TGCAGCGTTGGGGGGACAGAGTACAATGAGCAGTTCTTC.

V and J are TRBV5-4 and TRBJ2-7; unclear D gene. The CDR3 totals 12 residues. V lost 4 bases, J lost 7 bases, and 12 bases lay in between. Germline values: CDR1 SGHNT, CDR2 YYREEE (reference sequence). As DNA, the CDR3 is TGTGCCAGCAGCAATCCCTCTCGGGAGCAGTACTTC. This encodes CASSNPSREQYF.

The genes are TRBV9 and TRBJ2-7; the match to TRBD2 covers 7 bases. From germline, CDR1 is SGDLS and CDR2 YYNGEE. Trimming removed 4 bases from V and 3 bases from J; junction bases left unmatched: 10. This CDR3 comprises 15 residues. CDR3 protein: CASSTASGGIYEQYF. The DNA for the CDR3 is TGTGCCAGCAGCACGGCATCGGGAGGTATCTACGAGCAGTACTTC.

The chain has TRBV4-3 and TRBJ2-1; D is perhaps TRBD1 (6 bases). The CDR3 extends over 14 amino acids. The V end lost 1 base, the J end lost 6 bases, and 10 bases lay between the germline ends. Germline V gene lookup returns CDR1 LGHNA and CDR2 YSLEER. CDR3 region: CASSQALQGNEQFF. Written as DNA, the CDR3 is TGCGCCAGCAGCCAAGCTTTACAGGGCAATGAGCAGTTCTTC.

The chain links TRBV28 to TRBJ2-7, with a possible D match to TRBD2 (5 bases). Trimming removed 8 bases at V and 4 bases at J, with 18 bases between. Germline V gene data show CDR1 as MDHEN and CDR2 as SYDVKM. CDR3 length: 14 residues. CDR3 loop: CASVLAGGEYEQYF. Here the CDR3 DNA reads TGTGCCAGCGTCCTGGCGGGTGGGGAATACGAGCAGTACTTC.

The J gene is TRBJ2-1, the V gene TRBV27, with TRBD2 identical over 8 bases. This CDR3 has 14 amino acids. Germline CDR1 is MNHEY and CDR2 is SMNVEV (reference sequence). After removal of 2 bases from V and 8 bases from J, the junction contained 5 bases not matched to a gene. For the CDR3, the DNA is TGTGCCAGCAGTTTAGGGACTAGAGCGGATGAGCAGTTCTTC. It translates to CASSLGTRADEQFF.

The V gene is TRBV7-8, the J gene TRBJ2-1; the D gene is possibly TRBD2 (5 bases). Deletions cut 0 bases from V and 6 bases from J, with 15 bases between. The length of the CDR3 is 16 residues. Germline assignment: CDR1 SGHVS and CDR2 FQNEAQ. CDR3 sequence: CASSLARAHTTNEQFF. In DNA form, the CDR3 reads TGTGCCAGCAGCTTAGCGAGGGCTCACACTACCAATGAGCAGTTCTTC.

This rearrangement joins TRBV28 to TRBJ1-4; TRBD1 is a possible D gene (5 bases). V dropped 8 bases and J dropped 7 bases, with 11 bases sitting between them. The CDR3 runs to 12 residues. Germline V CDR1 and CDR2: MDHEN, SYDVKM. The CDR3 reads CASGQGPEKLFF. The CDR3 DNA reads TGTGCCAGCGGGCAGGGCCCTGAAAAACTGTTTTTT.

The V call is TRBV21-1, the J call TRBJ1-1. TRBV21-1 counts as a pseudogene. The CDR3 has 15 amino acids. Here the CDR3 DNA reads TGTGCCAGCAGCAAAGGGAGGGGCGAGAAGACTGAAGCTTTCTTT. Amino acids: CASSKGRGEKTEAFF.

This clone was observed a handful of times. The gene calls are TRBV5-6 and TRBJ1-4, with D unresolved. V lost 2 bases to trimming and J lost 6 bases, with 11 bases between them. This CDR3 has 14 amino acids. Germline CDR1 reads SGHDT; CDR2 reads YYEEEE. CDR3 DNA sequence: TGTGCCAGCAGCTTCGGGTCTATAGATGAAAAACTGTTTTTT. This gives the protein CASSFGSIDEKLFF.

The CDR3 spells CASSPRAGTGLYNEQFF. The CDR3 DNA is TGCGCCAGCAGCCCAAGGGCCGGGACAGGACTATACAATGAGCAGTTCTTC. This sequence joins TRBV4-3 and TRBJ2-1, with 8 bases fitting TRBD1. Germline CDR1 LGHNA, CDR2 YSLEER. The CDR3 spans 17 residues. J was trimmed by 4 bases and V by 4 bases; bases with no gene match: 12.

The rearrangement uses TRBV30 and TRBJ2-4; unclear D gene. V was shortened by 0 bases and J by 8 bases, with 14 bases between the two germline ends. The CDR3 runs 14 residues. The germline gives CDR1 GTSNPN, CDR2 SVGIG (reference sequence). CDR3 sequence: CAWSVLALSHIQYF. CDR3 sequence (DNA): TGTGCCTGGAGTGTACTCGCCCTTAGTCACATTCAGTACTTC.

The chain joins TRBV28 to TRBJ1-2, with unresolved D. From germline, CDR1 is MDHEN and CDR2 SYDVKM. Deletions cut 2 bases from V and 2 bases from J, with 9 bases between. CDR3 length: 14 residues. CDR3 region: CASSLLAGNYGYTF. DNA of the CDR3: TGTGCCAGCAGTTTACTGGCAGGAAACTATGGCTACACCTTC.

The gene calls are TRBV4-1 and TRBJ2-2, with D possibly being TRBD2 (5 bases). Germline CDR1 and CDR2: MGHRA and YSYEKL. V lost 4 bases and J lost 2, with 11 bases in between. This CDR3 spans 15 amino acids. The CDR3 spells CASSRVEGNTGELFF. In nucleotides, the CDR3 is TGCGCCAGCAGCCGAGTAGAGGGAAACACCGGGGAGCTGTTTTTT.

The rearrangement joins TRBV7-2 to TRBJ2-7, with 9 nucleotides matching TRBD1. V shed 5 bases, J shed 0 bases, and the junction held 8 bases outside the gene matches. The CDR3 runs to 16 residues. CDR1 and CDR2 (germline): SGHTA, FQGNSA. CDR3 sequence reads: CASSPAGTGTSYEQYF. In nucleotides, the CDR3 is TGTGCCAGCAGCCCCGCAGGGACAGGGACCTCCTACGAGCAGTACTTC. The variable domain in full, with the rest retrieved from reference TRBV7-2 and TRBJ2-7, is GAGVSQSPSNKVTEKGKDVELRCDPISGHTALYWYRQSLGQGLEFLIYFQGNSAPDKSGLPSDRFSAERTGGSVSTLTIQRTQQEDSAVYLCASSPAGTGTSYEQYFGPGTRLTVT.

V is TRBV7-2 and J is TRBJ2-2; D is possibly TRBD1 (5 bases). The ends were cut back, 5 bases at V and 4 bases at J, with 8 bases in the middle. CDR1 is SGHTA, CDR2 FQGNSA, per germline. The CDR3 runs 13 residues. The CDR3: CASSRQGTGELFF. The CDR3 DNA sequence: TGTGCCAGCAGCCGGCAGGGCACCGGGGAGCTGTTTTTT.

The chain carries TRBV5-4 and TRBJ1-1; TRBD1 aligns across 8 bases. CDR3 length: 15 amino acids. J lost 2 bases, V lost 4 bases, and 7 bases had no gene match. Germline values: CDR1 SGHNT, CDR2 YYREEE (reference sequence). CDR3 sequence (DNA): TGTGCCAGCAGCCAGCGGACAGGGTCCAACACTGAAGCTTTCTTT. Amino acids: CASSQRTGSNTEAFF.